The present entry profiles one TCR beta chain with its context. The antigen it binds to is not known. No base quality values were provided; no much bigger clone lies one nucleotide off. The CDR1 and CDR2 encoded by the germline V gene are SGDLS and YYNGEE. Reading from cysteine to phenylalanine, the CDR3 counts 17 amino acids. Solely the CDR3 DNA is kept, with 51 bases framed from the first base. At the junction V is shortened by 3 bases and J by 0 bases, with 17 bases in between. The data are from a study of radiation and T cells in renal cell carcinoma (dated by TCRdb to 2020 to 2022). Broadly, across the study: The samples were obtained from a clinical trial, where primary renal cell carcinomas were treated with 15 Gy stereotactic body radiation therapy and then removed by nephrectomy 4 weeks afterward. In total, some 50 samples underwent TCR beta sequencing: about 26 tumors plus 27 peripheral blood samples. In the 53 samples combined, 4,016,671 unique CDR3 nucleotide sequences were found, encoding 2.5 million or so unique CDR3 amino acid sequences.

Points the paper makes about the study in general: Top tumor clonotypes rose in blood from baseline to 2 weeks post-radiation, then contracted by 4 weeks, suggesting transient expansion of tumor-resident clones. Dynamics of the blood repertoire were not tracked past 4 weeks after treatment. Because pretreatment tumor biopsies were not available, the study could not determine whether clonotypes were already present within the tumor at baseline. Effects of radiation dose or scheduling on the TCR repertoire could not be addressed with the single-armed trial design.

Following the manufacturer's recommendations, the immunoSEQ kit was used to generate TCR beta libraries from genomic DNA. Library preparation used a first multiplex PCR with proprietary primers, then a second PCR adding unique barcodes, with bead cleanups after each round. Each sample batch included a kit-provided positive control reaction and a negative control reaction. The final libraries were assessed on an Agilent 4200 TapeStation D1000 ScreenTape, pooled by volume, and quantified by qPCR. Sequencing was performed on an Illumina NextSeq500 using a MidOutput 150-cycle cartridge, with 156 Read1 cycles, 15 Index1 cycles, and the kit custom primers. The pooled library was loaded at around 1.1 pM, and around 18% PhiX control was spiked in. For the original study's pipeline: Vendor-processed data were analyzed in R, with a clonotype defined as all T cells sharing the same CDR3 nucleotide sequence. In the clone abundance analyses, frequencies in each sample were normalized to that sample's 10,000 most abundant clones. Public T cell clones, which averaged fewer than five per sample, were excluded before analysis. A difference in abundance of at least 32-fold between compartments was used to define tumor-enriched and baseline blood-enriched clonotypes. A beta-binomial differential abundance model was used to identify clonotypes that were expanded or contracted between blood time points. Tumor-blood repertoire similarity was measured with the Baroni-Urbani and Buser coefficient, and groups were compared using two-tailed Wilcoxon tests in R. In its TCRdb copy, this immuneACCESS table keeps in-frame sequences only and misses some clones. Where compared with another copy, unresolved V genes explain less than half of these, and the others have no known cause. The DNA was the basis for D and trimming; V, J and clone size are from that table. This sample comprises some 50,000 clones, 83% of them detected only once. The ten largest account for around 29% of the sample.

The time point label on this specimen signifies: baseline pretreatment blood. The sample's treatment or condition label is to be understood as: 15 Gy SBRT to primary tumor, nephrectomy 4 weeks later. Serial peripheral blood from radiation-treated patients was sampled at baseline, 2 weeks and 4 weeks after SBRT to track tumor-enriched clonotypes. Every patient had renal cell carcinoma of clear cell pathology. Genomic DNA for TCR sequencing was prepared using the QIAamp DNA Blood Mini Kit (Qiagen). Samples were included in the analyses only if all quality control checks were passed. The sequenced sample was blood, obtained from a patient whose treatment included radiotherapy and nephrectomy. Recombination linked TRBV9 to TRBJ2-3; the D call is tentative, TRBD1 or TRBD2, as each matches 5 bases. The sequence derives from a woman in her seventies with renal cell carcinoma. The CDR3 protein is CASSARGLDQSTDTQYF. At the DNA level, the sequence is TGTGCCAGCAGCGCGAGGGGATTGGACCAAAGCACAGATACGCAGTATTTT.